Following are 9 T cell receptor beta chains from one sample sequenced in a study of blood T cell repertoires in COVID-19. Libraries were prepared by immunoSEQ multiplex PCR; TCRdb keeps only in-frame clonotypes and omits some of them. The profile shows approximately 300,000 clones, roughly 88% of them singletons. The sequenced material came from peripheral blood. Every receptor here comes from a woman between 45 and 65 years old with active or convalescent COVID-19.

At least ten counts were recorded for this clone. J is TRBJ1-1 and V is TRBV6-6, with a tentative D call TRBD1 (6 bases). V gave up 6 bases and J gave up 1 base, with 12 bases separating them. The CDR3 is 14 amino acids. The germline CDR1 and CDR2 sequences are MNHNY and SVGAGI (reference sequence). This chain's CDR3 is CASSYGGENTEAFF. As DNA, the CDR3 is TGTGCCAGCAGCTACGGGGGCGAGAACACTGAAGCTTTCTTT.

This sequence joins TRBV18 and TRBJ1-1, with TRBD1 identical over 8 bases. The germline gives CDR1 KGHSH, CDR2 LQKENI. Unmatched junction bases numbered 6, after V lost 8 bases and J lost 1 base. This CDR3 comprises 14 residues. The CDR3, as DNA: TGTGCCAGCCGGTGGACAGGGACGAACACTGAAGCTTTCTTT. It translates to CASRWTGTNTEAFF.

The gene calls are TRBV9 and TRBJ1-2, with D unclear. V shed 0 bases and J shed 6 bases, with 9 bases lying between them. Germline assignment: CDR1 SGDLS and CDR2 YYNGEE. The CDR3 runs 13 residues. CDR3 protein: CASSVDVVHGYTF. The CDR3 region has the DNA TGTGCCAGCAGCGTAGACGTAGTTCATGGCTACACCTTC.

This clone was picked up one time. CDR3 amino acids: CASSLPGTGNTEAFF. Here the CDR3 DNA reads TGTGCCAGCAGTCTTCCCGGGACAGGGAACACTGAAGCTTTCTTT. V gene TRBV5-4 combines with J gene TRBJ1-1; 8 bases are a match to TRBD1. The germline V gene encodes CDR1 SGHNT and CDR2 YYREEE (reference sequence). Unmatched junction bases numbered 7, after V lost 5 bases and J lost 1 base. The CDR3 contains 15 residues.

This clone appeared once. The chain uses TRBV7-2 and TRBJ1-2; no firm D call. There are 13 residues in the CDR3. The V gene's germline CDR1 is SGHTA and CDR2 FQGNSA. Trimming pared 3 bases from V and 8 bases from J, leaving 13 bases between. CDR3 protein: CASSLEVGSGYTF. Here the CDR3 DNA reads TGTGCCAGCAGCTTGGAGGTGGGATCCGGCTACACCTTC.

Notes on this clone: Other DNA sequences within the sample encode an identical CDR3. The chain has TRBV18 and TRBJ1-5; TRBD1 is a possible D gene (5 bases). The CDR3 totals 13 residues. Germline V gene lookup returns CDR1 KGHSH and CDR2 LQKENI. V shed 2 bases and J shed 4 bases, with 6 bases lying between them. The CDR3 spells CASSPDRNQPQHF. The CDR3 DNA reads as TGTGCCAGCTCACCAGACAGAAATCAGCCCCAGCATTTT.

The chain is built from TRBV18 and TRBJ2-1, with 10 nucleotides matching TRBD2. The CDR3 spans 14 residues. Unmatched junction bases numbered 6, after V lost 3 bases and J lost 10 bases. Germline assignment: CDR1 KGHSH and CDR2 LQKENI. CDR3: CASSPSSSGGEQFF. CDR3 DNA: TGTGCCAGCTCACCGTCATCTAGCGGGGGAGAGCAGTTCTTC.

This chain joins TRBV7-2 and TRBJ1-2; 11 bases fit TRBD1. Germline values: CDR1 SGHTA, CDR2 FQGNSA. This CDR3 is 17 amino acids long. The ends lost 6 bases at V and 4 bases at J; junction bases unmatched: 13. DNA of the CDR3: TGTGCCAGCAGTATTGGGACGGGACAGGGGGTGGGCTATGGCTACACCTTC. It is translated as CASSIGTGQGVGYGYTF.

The J gene is TRBJ2-2, the V gene TRBV15; 12 bases are shared with TRBD2. The CDR3 extends over 20 amino acids. The germline gives CDR1 LNHNV, CDR2 YYDKDF (reference sequence). V was pared by 1 base and J by 5 bases, with 14 bases of the junction left unmatched. The CDR3 region has the DNA TGTGCCACCAGCAGAGTACGGAGACTAGCGGGAGATGTGGGGACCGGGGAGCTGTTTTTT. It is translated as CATSRVRRLAGDVGTGELFF.